The clone carrying this T cell receptor (beta chain) was counted between two and nine times. Its specificity is unknown. Germline CDR1 SGHDT, CDR2 YYEEEE. The CDR3 has 16 amino acids. Unmatched junction bases numbered 7, after V lost 3 bases and J lost 8 bases. This sample was included in a study of identical twins. Points from the study as a whole: Findings came from cross-sectional statistics, without long-term follow-up of donors. Carriage of fewer insertions was seen in abundant cord blood beta clonotypes, whereas memory repertoires showed none.

It was template switching that added a universal primer site, and there were unique molecular identifiers on the cDNA. MiXCR, run by TCRdb on the 5' RACE reads, gives a single entry per CDR3 protein. The table includes 350,000 to 450,000 distinct CDR3 sequences, less than 20% detected once. Sequenced: naive T cells sorted from blood. The rearrangement links TRBV5-6 to TRBJ2-1; 14 nucleotides line up with TRBD2. The sequence derives from a man in his fifties in good health. The CDR3: CASSSARLAGGHEQFF. The CDR3 DNA is TGTGCCAGCAGCTCCGCGCGACTAGCGGGGGGGCATGAGCAGTTCTTC.